This T cell receptor (beta chain) was profiled in a study of cytomegalovirus exposure and HLA in healthy donors. With 60 Vbeta and 13 Jbeta primers, the PCR was carried out. The assay was immunoSEQ multiplex PCR, and TCRdb's table has in-frame clones only and misses some. This sample has about 170,000 clones, with around four fifths found just once. General study results and limits: Later, TCR association rates were found to vary by HLA locus, highest for DRB1 and lowest for HLA-C.

As for this clone: Antigen: not known.

J gave up 7 bases and V 1 base, and 12 bases lay outside the gene matches. CDR3 size: 17 residues. Germline values: CDR1 SGHNT, CDR2 YENEEA. Material: PBMCs. The V and J genes are TRBV11-3 and TRBJ2-1, with TRBD2 matching 8 bases. The clonotype comes from a woman aged 25-40 years in good health and CMV-seropositive. The CDR3 spells CASSLGILRTSMNEQFF. The CDR3 nucleotides are TGTGCCAGCAGCTTAGGTATCCTACGGACTAGCATGAATGAGCAGTTCTTC.